This T cell receptor (beta chain) was identified during a study of beta chain features in type 1 diabetes. Study findings and constraints: For patients, the naive, central memory and Treg TCRB repertoires appeared more alike than for healthy donors. For Type 1 diabetes patients, all four CD4+ subsets carried TCRB CDR3s that were moderately but significantly shorter.

This CDR3 contains 14 residues. V shed 3 bases and J shed 5 bases, with 10 bases lying between them. Looked up from germline, CDR1 is KGHSH and CDR2 is LQKENI. The authors reverse transcribed all of the isolated RNA, so sequencing captured expressed TCRB transcripts. Profiling relied on immunoSEQ multiplex PCR, and the TCRdb table lists in-frame clones only, not all of them. The sample has approximately 600,000 clones; roughly 12% are singletons. This clone was seen a few times. Its cognate antigen is unknown. The specimen was naive CD4+ T cells from blood. The TCR comes from a man aged 30-40 years with type 1 diabetes. The chain uses TRBV18 and TRBJ2-2; tentatively, D is TRBD1 (5 bases). This chain's CDR3 is CASSPTVLTGELFF. The CDR3 nucleotides read TGTGCCAGCTCACCGACAGTATTAACCGGGGAGCTGTTTTTT.